These T cell receptor beta chains were read from a single sample in a study of response to subunit inactivated influenza vaccine. TCRdb re-derived calls from the RT-PCR reads in MiXCR, one entry per CDR3 protein. The sample lists around 190,000 distinct CDR3 sequences, about 15% occurring once. The sequenced sample was CD8+ T cells sorted from PBMCs, obtained 5 days after vaccination. The receptor set was obtained from a man aged 50 or older who received an inactivated influenza vaccine. The CDR3 runs from the conserved cysteine through the conserved F or W. D genes are given only for firm matches. The size of a clone is reported for some rows only, either as once, few or many, or as a class for expanded clones.

j_gene,d_gene,v_gene,abundance,CDR3aa,CDR3nt
TRBJ2-1,-,TRBV2,-,CASSVGRGLNEQFF,TGTGCCAGCAGTGTAGGGAGGGGGTTGAATGAGCAGTTCTTC
TRBJ2-7,TRBD2,TRBV20-1,-,CSAPVGSPRWGGPTSYSSSYEQYF,TGCAGTGCTCCCGTGGGATCCCCCCGCTGGGGAGGGCCGACTTCATATTCAAGCTCCTACGAGCAGTACTTC
TRBJ2-5,TRBD2,TRBV11-2,-,CASSSHLAGGRETQYF,TGTGCCAGCAGCTCTCACCTAGCGGGGGGGCGAGAGACCCAGTACTTC
TRBJ1-1,-,TRBV27,few,CASSPLPVLNTEAFF,TGTGCCAGCAGTCCCCTCCCAGTTTTGAACACTGAAGCTTTCTTT
TRBJ2-1,TRBD2,TRBV20-1,-,CSARDLASGAYNEQFF,TGCAGTGCTAGAGACTTGGCTAGCGGGGCTTACAATGAGCAGTTCTTC
TRBJ2-7,-,TRBV19,-,CASSISRRGPTYEQYF,TGTGCCAGTAGTATAAGTAGGAGGGGGCCTACCTACGAGCAGTACTTC
TRBJ2-5,TRBD1,TRBV20-1,many,CSAKGTGDVETQYF,TGCAGTGCTAAAGGGACAGGGGACGTCGAGACCCAGTACTTC
TRBJ1-5,-,TRBV5-1,few,CASSLKGDQPQHF,TGCGCCAGCAGCTTGAAGGGGGACCAGCCCCAGCATTTT
TRBJ2-3,-,TRBV24-1,-,CATSDGGRDTQYF,TGTGCCACCAGTGATGGGGGGAGAGATACGCAGTATTTT
TRBJ2-1,-,TRBV7-9,-,CATRGTPRLNEQFF,TGTGCCACAAGGGGTACTCCCCGTCTCAATGAGCAGTTCTTC
TRBJ2-3,-,TRBV7-8,-,CASSLGIKVTSTDTQYF,TGTGCCAGCAGCTTGGGGATCAAGGTCACTAGCACAGATACGCAGTATTTT
TRBJ2-7,-,TRBV7-9,few,CASSLSRDNFYF,TGTGCCAGCAGCTTAAGCCGGGACAACTTTTACTTC
TRBJ2-3,TRBD1,TRBV6-2/TRBV6-3,-,CASTYRGQFTDTQYF,TGTGCCAGCACCTACAGGGGGCAGTTCACAGATACGCAGTATTTT
TRBJ1-1,-,TRBV12-5,-,CASGLLPTRNTEAFF,TGTGCTAGTGGTTTACTCCCCACAAGGAACACTGAAGCTTTCTTT
TRBJ2-1,TRBD2,TRBV29-1,-,CSVEGMIGSGFYNEQFF,TGCAGCGTTGAAGGGATGATAGGTAGCGGGTTCTACAATGAGCAGTTCTTC
TRBJ2-3,TRBD2,TRBV7-8,few,CASSPSGNSDTQYF,TGTGCCAGCAGCCCAAGCGGGAATTCAGATACGCAGTATTTT
TRBJ2-7,-,TRBV7-9,-,CASSLLALAGEQYF,TGTGCCAGCAGCCTCTTAGCCCTCGCGGGGGAGCAGTACTTC
TRBJ2-3,TRBD2,TRBV12-3/TRBV12-4,-,CASSSNRLAGGFNDTDTQYF,TGTGCCAGCAGTTCAAACAGACTAGCGGGGGGGTTCAACGACACAGATACGCAGTATTTT
TRBJ2-7,-,TRBV28,few,CASSSTESYEQYF,TGTGCCAGCAGTTCAACAGAGTCCTACGAGCAGTACTTC
TRBJ2-4,TRBD1,TRBV6-5,few,CASSYSTGPPLDIQYF,TGTGCCAGCAGTTACTCGACAGGGCCCCCTTTAGACATTCAGTACTTC
TRBJ2-1,-,TRBV5-4,-,CASSSRGDHNEQFF,TGTGCCAGCAGCTCGAGGGGGGACCACAATGAGCAGTTCTTC
TRBJ2-3,TRBD2,TRBV6-4,-,CASSDSAGSSGDTQYF,TGTGCCAGCAGTGACTCAGCGGGGTCCTCAGGGGATACGCAGTATTTT
TRBJ2-7,TRBD1,TRBV7-8,once,CASSPGRDRGSYEQYF,TGTGCCAGCAGCCCCGGCAGGGACAGGGGGTCCTACGAGCAGTACTTC